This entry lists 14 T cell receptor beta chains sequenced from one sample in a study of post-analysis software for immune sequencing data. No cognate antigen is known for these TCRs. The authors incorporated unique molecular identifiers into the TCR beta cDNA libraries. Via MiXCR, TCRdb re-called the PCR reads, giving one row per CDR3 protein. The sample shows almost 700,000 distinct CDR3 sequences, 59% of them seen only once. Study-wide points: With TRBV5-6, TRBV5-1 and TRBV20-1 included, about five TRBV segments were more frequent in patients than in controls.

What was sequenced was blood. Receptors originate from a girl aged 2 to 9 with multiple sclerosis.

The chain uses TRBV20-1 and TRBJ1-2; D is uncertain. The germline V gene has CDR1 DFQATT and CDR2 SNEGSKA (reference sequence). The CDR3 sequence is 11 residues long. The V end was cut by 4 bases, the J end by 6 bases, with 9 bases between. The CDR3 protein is CSAKSGDGYTF. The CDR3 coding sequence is TGCAGTGCTAAGTCCGGGGATGGCTACACCTTC.

The CDR3: CSVEKGTSGRSTQYF. The CDR3 nucleotides read TGCAGCGTTGAAAAAGGGACTAGCGGACGAAGTACGCAGTATTTT. This chain uses TRBV29-1 with TRBJ2-3; 11 bases are a match to TRBD2. There are 15 residues in the CDR3. The V and J ends lost 2 bases and 8 bases, in that order; junction bases with no gene match: 9. Germline CDR1 SQVTM, CDR2 ANQGSEA.

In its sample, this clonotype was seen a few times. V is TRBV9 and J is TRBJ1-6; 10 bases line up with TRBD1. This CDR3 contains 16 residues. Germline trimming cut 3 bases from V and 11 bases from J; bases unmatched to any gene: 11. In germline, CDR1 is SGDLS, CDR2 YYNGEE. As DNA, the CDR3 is TGTGCCAGCAGCGCCCCCGGGACAGGGGATCCGCCACCCCTCCACTTT. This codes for CASSAPGTGDPPPLHF.

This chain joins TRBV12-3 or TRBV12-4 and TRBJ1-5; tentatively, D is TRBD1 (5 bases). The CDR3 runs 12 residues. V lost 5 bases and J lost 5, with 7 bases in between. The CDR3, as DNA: TGTGCCAGCAGTGGCAGGGATCAGCCCCAGCATTTT. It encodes CASSGRDQPQHF.

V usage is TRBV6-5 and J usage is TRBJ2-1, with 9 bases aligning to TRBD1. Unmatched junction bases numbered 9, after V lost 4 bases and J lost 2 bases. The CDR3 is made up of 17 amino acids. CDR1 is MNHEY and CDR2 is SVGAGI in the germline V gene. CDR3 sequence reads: CASSSLSQGATYNEQFF. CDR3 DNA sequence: TGTGCCAGCAGTTCCTTATCACAGGGGGCCACCTACAATGAGCAGTTCTTC.

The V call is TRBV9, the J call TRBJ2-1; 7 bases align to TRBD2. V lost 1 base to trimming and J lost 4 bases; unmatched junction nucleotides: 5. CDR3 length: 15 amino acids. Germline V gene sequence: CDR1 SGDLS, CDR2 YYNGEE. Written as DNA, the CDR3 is TGTGCCAGCAGCGTATCCTGGCGGGGGTACAATGAGCAGTTCTTC. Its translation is CASSVSWRGYNEQFF.

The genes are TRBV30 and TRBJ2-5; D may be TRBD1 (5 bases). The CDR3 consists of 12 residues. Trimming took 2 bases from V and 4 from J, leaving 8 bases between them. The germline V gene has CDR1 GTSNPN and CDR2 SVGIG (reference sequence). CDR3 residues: CAWSPGLETQYF. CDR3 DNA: TGTGCCTGGAGTCCAGGGCTAGAGACCCAGTACTTC.

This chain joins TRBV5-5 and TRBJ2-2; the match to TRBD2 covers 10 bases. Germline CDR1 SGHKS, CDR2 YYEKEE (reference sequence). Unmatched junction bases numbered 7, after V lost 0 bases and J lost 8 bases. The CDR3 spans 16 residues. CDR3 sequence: CASSLALAGEVGELFF. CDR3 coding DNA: TGTGCCAGCAGCTTGGCGCTAGCGGGAGAAGTAGGGGAGCTGTTTTTT. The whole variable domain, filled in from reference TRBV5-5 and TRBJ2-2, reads DAGVTQSPTHLIKTRGQQVTLRCSPISGHKSVSWYQQVLGQGPQFIFQYYEKEERGRGNFPDRFSARQFPNYSSELNVNALLLGDSALYLCASSLALAGEVGELFFGEGSRLTVL.

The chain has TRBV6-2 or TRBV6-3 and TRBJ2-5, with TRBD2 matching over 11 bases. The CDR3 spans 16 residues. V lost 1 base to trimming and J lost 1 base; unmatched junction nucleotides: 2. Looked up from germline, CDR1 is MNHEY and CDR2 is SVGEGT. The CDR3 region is CASSYCSGGVQETQYF. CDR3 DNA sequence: TGTGCCAGCAGTTACTGTAGCGGGGGGGTCCAAGAGACCCAGTACTTC.

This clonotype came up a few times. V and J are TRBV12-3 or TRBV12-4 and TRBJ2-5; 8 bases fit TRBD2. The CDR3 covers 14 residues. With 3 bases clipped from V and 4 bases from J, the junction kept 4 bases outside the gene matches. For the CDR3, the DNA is TGTGCCAGCAGTTTGAGTAGCGGGGTAGAGACCCAGTACTTC. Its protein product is CASSLSSGVETQYF.

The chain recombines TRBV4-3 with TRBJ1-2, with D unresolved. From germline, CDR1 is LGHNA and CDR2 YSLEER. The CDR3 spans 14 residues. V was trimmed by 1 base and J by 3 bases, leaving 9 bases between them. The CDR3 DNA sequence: TGCGCCAGCAGCCAAGTCCGCAAATACTATGGCTACACCTTC. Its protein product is CASSQVRKYYGYTF.

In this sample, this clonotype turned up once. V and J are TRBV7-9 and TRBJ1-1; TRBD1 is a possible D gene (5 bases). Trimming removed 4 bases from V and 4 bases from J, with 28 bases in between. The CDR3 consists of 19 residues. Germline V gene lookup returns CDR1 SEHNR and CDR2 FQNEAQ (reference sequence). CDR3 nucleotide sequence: TGTGCCAGCAGCTCAGCGCGCTTAGGGAGGGGTGCCGGGGGCACTGAAGCTTTCTTT. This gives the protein CASSSARLGRGAGGTEAFF.

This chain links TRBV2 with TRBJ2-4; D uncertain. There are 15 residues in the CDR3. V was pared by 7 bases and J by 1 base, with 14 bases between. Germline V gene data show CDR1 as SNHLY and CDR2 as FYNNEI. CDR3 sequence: CASKGPGLAKNIQYF. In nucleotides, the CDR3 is TGTGCCAGCAAAGGCCCCGGTCTGGCCAAAAACATTCAGTACTTC.

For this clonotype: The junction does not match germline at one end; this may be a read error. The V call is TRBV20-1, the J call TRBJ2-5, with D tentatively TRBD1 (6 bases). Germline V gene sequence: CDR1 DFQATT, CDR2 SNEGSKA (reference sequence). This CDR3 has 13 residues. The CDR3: CSARVGGSEAQYF. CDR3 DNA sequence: TGCAGTGCTAGAGTAGGGGGATCAGAGGCCCAGTACTTC.